This TCR beta chain was sequenced for a study of vaccination and CD4 T cells after COVID-19. Sequenced with the Oncomine TCR Beta short-read assay was DNA taken from cultured CD4+ T cells. One entry per CDR3 protein results from TCRdb running MiXCR on the PCR reads. Of some 18,000 distinct CDR3 sequences in the sample, 70% are singletons; the top ten hold less than 7%. This clonotype was observed a handful of times. Its antigen is currently unknown. The CDR3 runs to 13 residues. Germline lookup yields CDR1 MNHNS and CDR2 SASEGT. Trimming shortened V by 5 bases and J by 4 bases, and 11 bases separated the two germline ends. Treatment of the sample: approximately nine-day PBMC culture with coronavirus spike peptide pools or control peptides (ViraFEST assay).

The sample comprised CD4+ T cells from blood, cultured in vitro. J is TRBJ1-2 and V is TRBV6-1, with D possibly being TRBD1 (6 bases). This sequence originates from a human donor who had recovered from COVID-19. The CDR3: CASSLQDSYGYTF. CDR3 bases: TGTGCCAGCAGTCTTCAGGACAGCTATGGCTACACCTTC.